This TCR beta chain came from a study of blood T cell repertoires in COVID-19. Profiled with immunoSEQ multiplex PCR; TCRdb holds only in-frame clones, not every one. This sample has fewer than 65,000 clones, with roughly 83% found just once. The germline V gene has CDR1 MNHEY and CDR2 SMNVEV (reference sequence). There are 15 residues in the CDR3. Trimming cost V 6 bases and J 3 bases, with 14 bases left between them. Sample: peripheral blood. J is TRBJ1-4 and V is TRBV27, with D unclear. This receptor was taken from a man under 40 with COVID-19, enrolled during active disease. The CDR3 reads CASSPYRVSNEKLFF. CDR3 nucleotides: TGTGCCAGCAGCCCCTACCGAGTTTCTAATGAAAAACTGTTTTTT.